A single sample is the source of the 21 T cell receptor beta chains below, sequenced in a study of blood T cells in healthy people across ages. Combining a sample-barcoded 5' primer with a J-beta primer mix, a second PCR ran for about 7 to 11 cycles. From the 5' RACE reads, TCRdb called clonotypes with MiXCR, one entry per CDR3 protein. The repertoire holds fewer than 600,000 distinct CDR3 sequences, with roughly a quarter as singletons. This sample was shared with a second study, whose subject was T cells of mothers and their children.

Sequences were obtained from blood. These receptors were obtained from a boy aged 2 to 10 in good health.

Concerning this clonotype: This may arise from a read error, as a much more abundant clone is one base away. The chain links TRBV7-2 to TRBJ2-2, with a weak D call TRBD2 (5 bases). There are 16 residues in the CDR3. Per the germline V gene, CDR1 is SGHTA and CDR2 is FQGNSA. Here the CDR3 reads CASSLELAPNTRELFF. CDR3 in DNA: TGTGCCAGCAGCTTAGAGCTAGCACCGAACACCAGGGAGCTGTTTTTT.

In its sample, this clonotype was seen a few times. V and J are TRBV7-2 and TRBJ2-2; D is unresolved. V was clipped by 5 bases and J by 4 bases, with 8 bases between them. CDR1 is SGHTA, CDR2 FQGNSA, per germline. The CDR3 contains 13 residues. CDR3 in DNA: TGTGCCAGCAGCAAGAGACGCACCGGGGAGCTGTTTTTT. Its protein is CASSKRRTGELFF.

This clonotype was observed a few times. The J gene is TRBJ2-5, the V gene TRBV12-3 or TRBV12-4; D call uncertain. The better agreement between TRBJ2-7 and the DNA end casts doubt on the J call. The CDR3 sequence is 15 residues long. CDR3 in DNA: TGTGCCAGCAGTTTAGTCGGATTGAGTCCCTACGAGCAGTACTTC. Translated, it gives CASSLVGLSPYEQYF.

There are a few counts of this clonotype. The V call is TRBV20-1, the J call TRBJ2-3, with D possibly matching TRBD2 (5 bases). Germline V gene sequence: CDR1 DFQATT, CDR2 SNEGSKA (reference sequence). The CDR3 contains 12 residues. With 5 bases removed from V and 6 bases from J, the gap between germline ends came to 12 bases. CDR3 protein: CSASRDSDTQYF. The CDR3 DNA sequence: TGCAGTGCTTCCCGGGATTCGGATACGCAGTATTTT.

The chain couples TRBV12-3 or TRBV12-4 to TRBJ1-1; tentatively, D is TRBD1 (5 bases). Between the trimmed V and J ends, which lost 5 bases and 11 bases, there was a span of 18 bases. The CDR3 sequence is 13 residues long. The CDR3 DNA reads TGTGCCAGCAGTCCGCACCAGGGCGGGATTGCTTTCTTT. Its translation: CASSPHQGGIAFF.

The V gene is TRBV20-1, the J gene TRBJ2-4; 7 nucleotides agree with TRBD2. V was clipped by 6 bases and J by 0 bases; unmatched bases: 17. Germline V gene data show CDR1 as DFQATT and CDR2 as SNEGSKA (reference sequence). This CDR3 contains 18 residues. CDR3: CSARAGIHSPLAKNIQYF. CDR3 in DNA: TGCAGTGCCCGAGCGGGGATCCACTCACCGCTAGCCAAAAACATTCAGTACTTC.

There are a few counts of this clonotype. This chain links TRBV12-3 or TRBV12-4 with TRBJ2-3; 9 bases map to TRBD1. V shed 5 bases and J 4 bases; nucleotides not matched to a gene: 7. There are 15 residues in the CDR3. The CDR3 DNA reads TGTGCCAGCAGTCCCCGGGACAGGGTTGCAGATACGCAGTATTTT. It encodes CASSPRDRVADTQYF.

This clonotype showed up many times. This sequence joins TRBV6-5 and TRBJ2-3; TRBD2 agrees at 8 bases. After removal of 4 bases from V and 1 base from J, the junction contained 4 bases not matched to a gene. CDR1 is MNHEY and CDR2 is SVGAGI in the germline V gene. This CDR3 has 15 amino acids. The CDR3 DNA reads as TGTGCCAGCAGTTCCGGGGGGGCCGGCACAGATACGCAGTATTTT. It is translated as CASSSGGAGTDTQYF.

In its sample, this clonotype was seen a few times. This chain uses TRBV20-1 with TRBJ2-7; D unresolved. Germline-derived CDR1 and CDR2 are DFQATT and SNEGSKA (reference sequence). The CDR3 is 14 amino acids. Trimming removed 6 bases from V and 6 bases from J, with 21 bases in between. The CDR3 DNA is TGCAGTGCCACCCGCAGACGAAGCTCCCTCGAGCAGTACTTC. This translates into CSATRRRSSLEQYF.

This clonotype was counted a few times. The chain combines TRBV20-1 with TRBJ1-5; D perhaps matches TRBD1 (5 bases). CDR1 DFQATT and CDR2 SNEGSKA come from the germline V gene (reference sequence). V was pared by 6 bases and J by 9 bases, with 15 bases between. The CDR3 runs to 12 residues. CDR3 residues: CSAATGVGPQHF. The CDR3 nucleotides are TGCAGTGCCGCGACGGGGGTTGGGCCCCAGCATTTT.

This chain joins TRBV9 and TRBJ2-3, with D unclear. The CDR3 loop spans 14 amino acids. V was trimmed by 4 bases and J by 2 bases, leaving 11 bases between them. Germline values: CDR1 SGDLS, CDR2 YYNGEE. In nucleotides, the CDR3 is TGTGCCAGCAGCCCCAGCGCCCCCACAGATACGCAGTATTTT. Translating it yields CASSPSAPTDTQYF.

The chain uses TRBV3-1 and TRBJ1-2; D perhaps matches TRBD1 (6 bases). The germline gives CDR1 LGHDT, CDR2 YNNKEL (reference sequence). Trimming cost V 1 base and J 9 bases, with 15 bases left between them. CDR3 length: 14 amino acids. The CDR3 protein is CASSQVEEGDSYTF. CDR3 in DNA: TGTGCCAGCAGCCAAGTGGAGGAGGGGGATAGCTACACCTTC.

The chain carries TRBV30 and TRBJ1-1; D not certain. The CDR3 consists of 12 residues. Trimming removed 1 base at V and 3 bases at J, with 6 bases between. The V gene's germline CDR1 is GTSNPN and CDR2 SVGIG (reference sequence). The CDR3 nucleotides read TGTGCCTGGAGTGCAGGCGACACTGAAGCTTTCTTT. Translated: CAWSAGDTEAFF.

This clonotype appeared many times. V is TRBV10-3 and J is TRBJ2-1, with TRBD2 matching over 9 bases. Trimming cost V 8 bases and J 7 bases; bases outside gene matches: 9. Germline V gene data show CDR1 as ENHRY and CDR2 as SYGVKD. CDR3 length: 14 residues. DNA of the CDR3: TGTGCCATCCGCAGGAGCGGGGGGTTGAATGAGCAGTTCTTC. As protein: CAIRRSGGLNEQFF.

This rearrangement joins TRBV6-6 to TRBJ2-7; 11 nucleotides align to TRBD2. Germline CDR1 MNHNY, CDR2 SVGAGI (reference sequence). With 2 bases clipped from V and 6 bases from J, the junction kept 6 bases outside the gene matches. This CDR3 region has 15 residues. The CDR3 bases are TGTGCCAGCAGTTACGTGTCGCTAGCGGGGGGCGAGCAGTACTTC. Translating it yields CASSYVSLAGGEQYF.

The chain carries TRBV29-1 and TRBJ2-7; 7 nucleotides match TRBD1. Germline V gene sequence: CDR1 SQVTM, CDR2 ANQGSEA. The CDR3 runs to 10 residues. The trim removed 7 bases at V and 3 bases at J, leaving 0 bases unmatched. This chain's CDR3 is CSGDSYEQYF. The DNA of the CDR3 is TGCAGCGGGGACAGCTACGAGCAGTACTTC.

The V and J genes are TRBV4-3 and TRBJ2-3, with 7 bases aligning to TRBD2. The length of the CDR3 is 14 residues. Germline lookup yields CDR1 LGHNA and CDR2 YSLEER. The V and J ends lost 2 bases and 6 bases, in that order; junction bases with no gene match: 5. The CDR3, as DNA: TGCGCCAGCAGCCAAACTAGCGCCACGGATACGCAGTATTTT. It yields the protein CASSQTSATDTQYF.

This clonotype has only a few counts. The CDR3: CASSLAPGRFNEQFF. The CDR3 bases are TGCGCCAGCAGCTTGGCCCCGGGCAGGTTCAATGAGCAGTTCTTC. This chain connects TRBV5-1 to TRBJ2-1; D gene uncertain. Germline CDR1 SGHRS, CDR2 YFSETQ. The CDR3 contains 15 residues. The V gene lost 0 bases and the J gene lost 6 bases, with 13 bases spanning the gap.

A few counts support this clonotype. The rearrangement joins TRBV5-1 to TRBJ2-1; the D gene is possibly TRBD1 (8 bases). The J call may not be correct, given that the DNA end is closer to TRBJ2-7. The CDR3 spans 14 residues. The V gene's germline CDR1 is SGHRS and CDR2 YFSETQ. Here the CDR3 reads CASSPDREGYEQYF. As DNA, the CDR3 is TGCGCCAGCAGCCCGGACAGGGAGGGCTACGAGCAGTACTTC.

In its sample, this clonotype was seen a few times. The V and J genes are TRBV9 and TRBJ1-5; 8 nucleotides line up with TRBD1. Looked up from germline, CDR1 is SGDLS and CDR2 is YYNGEE. CDR3 length: 15 amino acids. V lost 7 bases and J lost 0; bases outside the gene matches: 6. The CDR3 region is CASGGTGDSNQPQHF. CDR3 coding DNA: TGTGCCAGCGGTGGGACAGGTGATAGCAATCAGCCCCAGCATTTT.

This rearrangement joins TRBV12-3 or TRBV12-4 to TRBJ2-5; D possibly corresponds to TRBD1 (6 bases). This CDR3 comprises 13 residues. V shed 3 bases and J shed 7 bases, with 12 bases lying between them. CDR3 nucleotide sequence: TGTGCCAGCAGTTTTGAACAGGGTGGGACCCAGTACTTC. Translated, it gives CASSFEQGGTQYF.